This TCR beta chain was retrieved from a study of blood T cell repertoires in COVID-19. Across the whole study: Collection of acute and convalescent COVID-19 samples took place in the United States, Italy and Spain. Nucleic acid was either cDNA or gDNA, and it came from T cells, B-cell-depleted T cells, or PBMCs.

Source study methods: Reference gene primers were amplified, and this amplification served to estimate nucleated cell counts. The protocol was immunoSEQ multiplex PCR, while the TCRdb copy is restricted to in-frame clones and leaves out a portion. V and J calls and clone size are as listed in that table; D and trimming were resolved from the DNA. The sample records over 120,000 clones, around 81% being singletons. This clone occurred once. Per germline, CDR1 MNHEY and CDR2 SMNVEV (reference sequence). The CDR3 is made up of 14 amino acids. J gave up 2 bases and V 8 bases, and 8 bases lay outside the gene matches.

This TCR derives from a woman in her sixties with acute or convalescent COVID-19. The rearrangement uses TRBV27 and TRBJ2-7; 8 positions match TRBD2. Source material: peripheral blood. The CDR3 region has the DNA TGTGCCAGCGGGCCGGGAGCGGGAGCCTACGAGCAGTACTTC. Its protein is CASGPGAGAYEQYF.